This T cell receptor (beta chain) was recorded in a study of regulatory T cells in long-lasting Graves disease. This clonotype came up a few times. Time point meaning: newly diagnosed GD, antithyroid drugs for less than 3 months. PBMC-derived RNA was used for the TCR library. American Thyroid Association guidelines defined Graves' disease diagnosis. Patients hailed from an endocrinology department in Xi'an, China. iRepertoire HTBI primers and Arm-PCR of CDR3 regions built TCR beta libraries. Authors' data handling: Identification of gene segments yielded some 62 TRBV and 14 TRBJ across samples. TCRdb analysed the multiplex PCR reads with MiXCR anew, one entry per CDR3 protein. For this entry, the V and J calls and clone size follow TCRdb and not the study's own pipeline. The repertoire holds 500,000 to 700,000 distinct CDR3 sequences, with around 15% as singletons. These data were also reused for a study on T cells in Graves' hyperthyroidism and ophthalmopathy. That work states: No ophthalmopathy progression within 18 months constituted stable Graves' hyperthyroidism.

This clonotype originated in a woman in her twenties or thirties with Graves disease. The sequencing here drew on peripheral blood mononuclear cells (PBMCs), taken at new diagnosis, from a patient treated with antithyroid drugs.

The CDR3 DNA is TGCGCCAGCAGTGAGTCCGTCCCGGTCGCGGGAGGGGACAATGAGCAGTTCTTC. Translating gives CASSESVPVAGGDNEQFF. The J gene is TRBJ2-1, the V gene TRBV10-2; TRBD2 aligns across 9 bases. After removal of 0 bases from V and 5 bases from J, the junction contained 11 bases not matched to a gene. Germline V gives CDR1 WSHSY, CDR2 SAAADI. The CDR3 is made up of 18 amino acids.